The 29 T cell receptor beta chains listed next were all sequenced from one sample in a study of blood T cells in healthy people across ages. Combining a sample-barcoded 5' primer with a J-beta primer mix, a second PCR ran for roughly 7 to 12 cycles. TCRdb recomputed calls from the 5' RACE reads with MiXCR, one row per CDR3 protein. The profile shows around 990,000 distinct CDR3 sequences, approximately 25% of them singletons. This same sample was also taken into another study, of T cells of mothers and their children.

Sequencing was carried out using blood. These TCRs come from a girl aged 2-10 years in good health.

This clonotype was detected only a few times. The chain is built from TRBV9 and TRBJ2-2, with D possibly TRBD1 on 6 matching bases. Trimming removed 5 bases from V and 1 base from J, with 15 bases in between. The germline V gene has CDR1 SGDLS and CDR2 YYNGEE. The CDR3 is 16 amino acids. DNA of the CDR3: TGTGCCAGCAGTATGCCCGGGACACAGAACACCGGGGAGCTGTTTTTT. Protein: CASSMPGTQNTGELFF.

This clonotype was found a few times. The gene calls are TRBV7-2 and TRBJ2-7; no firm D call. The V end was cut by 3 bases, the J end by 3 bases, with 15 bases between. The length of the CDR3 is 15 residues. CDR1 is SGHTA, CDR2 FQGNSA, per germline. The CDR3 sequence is CASSFPNRQFYEQYF. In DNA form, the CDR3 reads TGTGCCAGCAGCTTCCCCAACAGACAATTCTACGAGCAGTACTTC.

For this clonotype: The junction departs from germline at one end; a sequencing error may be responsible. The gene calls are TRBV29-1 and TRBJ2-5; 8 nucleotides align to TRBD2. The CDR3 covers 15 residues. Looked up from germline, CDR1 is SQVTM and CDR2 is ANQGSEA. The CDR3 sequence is CSVDTITSGGYEQCF. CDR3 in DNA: TGCAGCGTTGATACTATCACTAGCGGTGGGTACGAGCAGTGCTTC.

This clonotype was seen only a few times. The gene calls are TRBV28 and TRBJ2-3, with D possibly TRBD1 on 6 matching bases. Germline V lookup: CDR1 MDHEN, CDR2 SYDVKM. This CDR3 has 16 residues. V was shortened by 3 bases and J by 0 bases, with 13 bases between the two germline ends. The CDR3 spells CASSFSTGLSTDTQYF. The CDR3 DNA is TGTGCCAGCAGTTTCAGCACAGGGCTTAGCACAGATACGCAGTATTTT. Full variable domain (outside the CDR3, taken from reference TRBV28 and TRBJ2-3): DVKVTQSSRYLVKRTGEKVFLECVQDMDHENMFWYRQDPGLGLRLIYFSYDVKMKEKGDIPEGYSVSREKKERFSLILESASTNQTSMYLCASSFSTGLSTDTQYFGPGTRLTVL.

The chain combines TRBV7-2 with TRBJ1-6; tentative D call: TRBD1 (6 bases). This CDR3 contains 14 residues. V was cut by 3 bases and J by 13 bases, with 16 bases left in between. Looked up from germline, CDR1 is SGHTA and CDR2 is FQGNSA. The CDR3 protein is CASSFGQPYPPLHF. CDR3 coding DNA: TGTGCCAGCAGCTTCGGACAGCCATATCCTCCCCTCCACTTT.

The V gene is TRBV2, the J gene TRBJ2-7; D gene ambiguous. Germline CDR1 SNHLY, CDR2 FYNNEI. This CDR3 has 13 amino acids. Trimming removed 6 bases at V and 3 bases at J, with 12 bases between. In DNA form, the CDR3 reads TGTGCCAGCAGCCACGACGTGGGCTACGAGCAGTACTTC. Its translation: CASSHDVGYEQYF.

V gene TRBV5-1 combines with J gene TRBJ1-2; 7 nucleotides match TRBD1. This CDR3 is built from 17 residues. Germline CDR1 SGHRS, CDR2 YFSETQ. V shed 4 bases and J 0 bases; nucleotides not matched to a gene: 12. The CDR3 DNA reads TGCGCCAGCAGCCCCCGGACAGGACGCGCTCCTAACTATGGCTACACCTTC. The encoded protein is CASSPRTGRAPNYGYTF.

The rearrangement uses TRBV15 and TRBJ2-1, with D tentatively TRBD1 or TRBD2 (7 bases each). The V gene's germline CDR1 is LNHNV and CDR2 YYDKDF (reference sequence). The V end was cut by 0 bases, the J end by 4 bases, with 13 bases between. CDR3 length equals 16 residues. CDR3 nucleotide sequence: TGTGCCACCAGCAGAGAAGCGGGACAGACTTACAATGAGCAGTTCTTC. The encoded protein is CATSREAGQTYNEQFF.

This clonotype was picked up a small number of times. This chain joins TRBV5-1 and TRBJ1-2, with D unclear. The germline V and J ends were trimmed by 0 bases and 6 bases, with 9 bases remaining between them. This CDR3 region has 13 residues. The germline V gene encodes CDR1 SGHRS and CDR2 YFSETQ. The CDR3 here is CASSLEVGDGYTF. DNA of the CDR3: TGCGCCAGCAGCTTGGAGGTTGGAGATGGCTACACCTTC.

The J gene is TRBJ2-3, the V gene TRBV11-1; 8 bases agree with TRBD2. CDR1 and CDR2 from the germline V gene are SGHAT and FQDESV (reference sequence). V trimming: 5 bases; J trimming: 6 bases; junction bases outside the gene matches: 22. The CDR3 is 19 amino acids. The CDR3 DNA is TGTGCCAGCAGCGGGGGACTAGTGAGGTCGGGGACTCGGTTGGATACGCAGTATTTT. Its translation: CASSGGLVRSGTRLDTQYF.

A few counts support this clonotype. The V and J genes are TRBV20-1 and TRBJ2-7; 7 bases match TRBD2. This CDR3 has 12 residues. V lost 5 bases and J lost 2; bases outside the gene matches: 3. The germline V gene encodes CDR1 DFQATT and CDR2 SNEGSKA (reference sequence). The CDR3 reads CSAVGGTYEQYF. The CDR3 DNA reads TGCAGTGCTGTGGGGGGGACCTACGAGCAGTACTTC.

CDR3 in DNA: TGTGCCAGCAGCCAGATCGGGAGGTCAAGTGAGCAGTTCTTC. Translation gives CASSQIGRSSEQFF. J is TRBJ2-1 and V is TRBV3-1; 7 positions match TRBD2. CDR3 size: 14 residues. Germline V CDR1 and CDR2: LGHDT, YNNKEL (reference sequence). Trimming took 3 bases from V and 9 from J; bases not matched to a gene: 8.

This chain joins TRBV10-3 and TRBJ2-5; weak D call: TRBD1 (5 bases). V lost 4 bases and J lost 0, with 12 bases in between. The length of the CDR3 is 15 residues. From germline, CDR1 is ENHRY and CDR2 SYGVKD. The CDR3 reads CAISGRLGHQETQYF. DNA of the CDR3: TGTGCCATCAGTGGACGCTTGGGGCACCAAGAGACCCAGTACTTC.

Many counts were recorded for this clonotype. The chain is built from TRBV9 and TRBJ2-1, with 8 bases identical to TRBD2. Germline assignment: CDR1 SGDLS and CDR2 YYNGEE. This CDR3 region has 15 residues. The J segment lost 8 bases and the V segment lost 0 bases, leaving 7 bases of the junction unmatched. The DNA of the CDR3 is TGTGCCAGCAGCGTAGGCGGGGGGCAAGTTTATGAGCAGTTCTTC. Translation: CASSVGGGQVYEQFF.

The CDR3 bases are TGTGCCAGCTCACTAGGGACCGTCCTTGGCAATCAGCCCCAGCATTTT. Encoded protein: CASSLGTVLGNQPQHF. The J gene is TRBJ1-5, the V gene TRBV18; D is perhaps TRBD1 (5 bases). Looked up from germline, CDR1 is KGHSH and CDR2 is LQKENI. The V gene lost 4 bases and the J gene lost 2 bases, with 15 bases spanning the gap. The CDR3 contains 16 residues.

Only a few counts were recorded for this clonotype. CDR3 DNA: TGCAGCGCCGGACAGCCTACCGAAAAACTGTTTTTT. Residues: CSAGQPTEKLFF. This chain uses TRBV29-1 with TRBJ1-4; tentatively, D is TRBD1 (6 bases). Trimming cost V 7 bases and J 8 bases, with 14 bases left between them. CDR1 and CDR2 from the germline V gene are SQVTM and ANQGSEA. CDR3 length: 12 amino acids.

CDR3 residues: CATSDLGVNYGYTF. CDR3 DNA: TGTGCCACCAGTGATTTGGGGGTGAATTATGGCTACACCTTC. The gene calls are TRBV24-1 and TRBJ1-2; D not certain. The CDR3 is 14 amino acids. Trimming removed 0 bases from V and 5 bases from J, with 9 bases in between. CDR1 is KGHDR, CDR2 SFDVKD, per germline.

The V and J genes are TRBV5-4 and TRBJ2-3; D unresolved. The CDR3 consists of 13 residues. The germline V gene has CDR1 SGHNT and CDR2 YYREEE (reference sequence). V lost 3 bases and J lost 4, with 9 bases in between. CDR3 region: CASSSILSDTQYF. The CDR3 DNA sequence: TGTGCCAGCAGCTCTATACTTTCAGATACGCAGTATTTT.

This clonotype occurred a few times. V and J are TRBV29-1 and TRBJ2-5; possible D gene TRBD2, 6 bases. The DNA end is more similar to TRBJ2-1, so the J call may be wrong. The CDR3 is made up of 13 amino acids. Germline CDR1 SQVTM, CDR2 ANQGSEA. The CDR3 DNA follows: TGCAGCGTCCTGACGGGACTCACGGATGAGCAGTTCTTC. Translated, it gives CSVLTGLTDEQFF.

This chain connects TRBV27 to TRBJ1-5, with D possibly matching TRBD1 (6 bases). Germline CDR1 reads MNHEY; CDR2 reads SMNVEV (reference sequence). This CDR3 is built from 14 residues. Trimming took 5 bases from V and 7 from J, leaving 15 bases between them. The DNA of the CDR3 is TGTGCCAGCAGTACTCGGGGGCACGGGCAGCCCCAGCATTTT. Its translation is CASSTRGHGQPQHF.

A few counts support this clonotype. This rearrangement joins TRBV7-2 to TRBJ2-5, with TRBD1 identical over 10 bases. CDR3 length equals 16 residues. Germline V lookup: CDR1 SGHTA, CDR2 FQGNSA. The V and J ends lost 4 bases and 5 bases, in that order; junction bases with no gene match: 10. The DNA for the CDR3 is TGTGCCAGCAGCTACCCGACAGGGGGCATTAGGGAGACCCAGTACTTC. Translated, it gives CASSYPTGGIRETQYF.

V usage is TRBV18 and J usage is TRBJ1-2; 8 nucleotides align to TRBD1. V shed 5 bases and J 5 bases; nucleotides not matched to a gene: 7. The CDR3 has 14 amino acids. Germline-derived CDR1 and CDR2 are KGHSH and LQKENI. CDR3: CASSEEQGAYGYTF. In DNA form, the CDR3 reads TGTGCCAGCTCAGAAGAGCAGGGGGCATATGGCTACACCTTC.

This CDR3 is CASSPLLAGLETQYF. Written as DNA, the CDR3 is TGTGCCAGCAGTCCACTTCTAGCGGGCTTAGAGACCCAGTACTTC. V gene TRBV6-5 combines with J gene TRBJ2-5, with 8 nucleotides matching TRBD2. The CDR3 extends over 15 amino acids. The germline V gene encodes CDR1 MNHEY and CDR2 SVGAGI. Trimming removed 5 bases from V and 4 bases from J; junction bases left unmatched: 9.

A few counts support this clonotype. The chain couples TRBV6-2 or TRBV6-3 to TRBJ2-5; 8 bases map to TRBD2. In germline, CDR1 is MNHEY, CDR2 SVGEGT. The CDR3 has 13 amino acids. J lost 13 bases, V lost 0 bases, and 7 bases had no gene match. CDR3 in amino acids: CASSYSQRLAGYF. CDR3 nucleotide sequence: TGTGCCAGCAGTTACTCCCAACGGCTAGCGGGGTACTTC.

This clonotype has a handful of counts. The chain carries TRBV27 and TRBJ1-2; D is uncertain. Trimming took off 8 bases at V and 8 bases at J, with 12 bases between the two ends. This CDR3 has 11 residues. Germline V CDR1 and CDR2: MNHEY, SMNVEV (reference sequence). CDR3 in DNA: TGTGCCAGCGGGTTTTCAGAGGGCTACACCTTC. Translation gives CASGFSEGYTF.

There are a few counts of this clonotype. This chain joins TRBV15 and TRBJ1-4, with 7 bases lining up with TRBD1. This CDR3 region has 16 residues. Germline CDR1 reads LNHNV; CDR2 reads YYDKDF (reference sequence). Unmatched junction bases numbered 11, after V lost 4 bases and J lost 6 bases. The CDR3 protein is CATSTRGSGPDEKLFF. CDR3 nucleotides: TGTGCCACCAGCACCAGGGGGTCAGGGCCTGATGAAAAACTGTTTTTT.

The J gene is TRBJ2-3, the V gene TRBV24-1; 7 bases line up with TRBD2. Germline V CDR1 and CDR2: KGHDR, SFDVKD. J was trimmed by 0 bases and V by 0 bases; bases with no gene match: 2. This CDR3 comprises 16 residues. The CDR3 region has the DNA TGTGCCACCAGTGATTTGGGGGGGGATAGCACAGATACGCAGTATTTT. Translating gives CATSDLGGDSTDTQYF.

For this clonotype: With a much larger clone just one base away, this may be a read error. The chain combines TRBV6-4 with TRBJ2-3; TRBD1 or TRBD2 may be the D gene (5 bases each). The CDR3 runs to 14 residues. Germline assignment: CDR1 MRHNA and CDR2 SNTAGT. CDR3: CASSVAPDTYTQYF. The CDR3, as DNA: TGTGCCAGCAGTGTAGCGCCGGACACATATACGCAGTATTTT.

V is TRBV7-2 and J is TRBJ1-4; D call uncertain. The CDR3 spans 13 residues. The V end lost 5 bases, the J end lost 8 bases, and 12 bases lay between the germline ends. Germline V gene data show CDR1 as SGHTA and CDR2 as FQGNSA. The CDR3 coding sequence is TGTGCCAGCAGCGTTCGGACCGCCGAAAAACTGTTTTTT. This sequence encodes CASSVRTAEKLFF.